The source of this T cell receptor (beta chain) is a study of blood T cell repertoires in COVID-19. V lost 6 bases, J lost 3 bases, and 2 bases stayed unmatched. The CDR3 is 13 residues long. Per germline, CDR1 SNHLY and CDR2 FYNNEI. The study drew participants aged roughly 18 to 89 years from some 24 US areas. Categorization into cohorts depended on clinical history that participants reported. The recovered donors of Cohort 3 showed two negative PCRs, clearance, or symptom resolution. The repertoire was sequenced with immunoSEQ multiplex PCR; TCRdb's copy has only in-frame clones and lacks some. The sample yields a few hundred thousand clones, roughly four fifths seen once.

The source is a man aged 35 to 55 who had recovered from COVID-19. The J gene is TRBJ1-2, the V gene TRBV2; 9 bases align to TRBD1. Sequences were obtained from PBMCs or T cells enriched from blood (not recorded which). This CDR3 reads CASRRTGDYGYTF. In DNA form, the CDR3 reads TGTGCCAGCAGACGGACAGGGGACTATGGCTACACCTTC.